Listed below are T cell receptor beta chains from one sample, sequenced in a study of blood T cells in healthy people across ages. From the 5' RACE reads, TCRdb called clonotypes with MiXCR, one entry per CDR3 protein. The profile covers 700,000 to 850,000 distinct CDR3 sequences, with 50% to 65% appearing a single time and approximately 40% taken by the ten largest. Sequencing input: blood. These receptors were collected from an elderly man in good health. The CDR3 runs from the conserved cysteine through the conserved F or W. D genes are given only for firm matches. Size tells how often a clone was seen (once, few, many) or the class of an expanded clone, and some rows leave it out.

TRBV3-1	NA	TRBJ1-6	NA	CASSFRGSSYNSPLHF	TGTGCCAGCAGCTTCAGGGGTAGCTCCTATAATTCACCCCTCCACTTT
TRBV24-1	NA	TRBJ2-1	NA	CATSEDYNEQFF	TGTGCCACCAGTGAGGATTACAATGAGCAGTTCTTC
TRBV6-1	NA	TRBJ2-5	TRBD2	CASSALVLTSRAVMETQYF	TGTGCCAGCAGTGCCCTGGTCCTGACTAGCCGGGCCGTTATGGAGACCCAGTACTTC
TRBV11-2	once	TRBJ2-7	TRBD2	CAWGGRYEQYF	TGTGCCTGGGGAGGGCGCTACGAGCAGTACTTC
TRBV2	NA	TRBJ2-7	NA	CASRNRLGPYEQYF	TGTGCCAGCAGGAATCGACTAGGGCCCTACGAGCAGTACTTC
TRBV27	NA	TRBJ1-1	NA	CASSLLGLGTEAFF	TGTGCCAGCAGTTTATTGGGGCTGGGCACTGAAGCTTTCTTT
TRBV25-1	NA	TRBJ2-5	NA	CASSDFFGSEQYF	TGTGCCAGCAGTGACTTTTTTGGCTCGGAGCAGTACTTC
TRBV24-1	NA	TRBJ1-4	NA	CATSDAGAPNEKLFF	TGTGCCACCAGTGATGCAGGGGCCCCGAATGAAAAACTGTTTTTT
TRBV5-1	NA	TRBJ2-7	NA	CASSLEAFAREQYF	TGCGCCAGCAGCTTGGAGGCTTTCGCGCGTGAGCAGTACTTC
TRBV29-1	NA	TRBJ2-1	TRBD1	CSVDPRQGDNEQFF	TGCAGCGTTGACCCTCGACAGGGGGACAATGAGCAGTTCTTC
TRBV7-9	NA	TRBJ2-7	NA	CASSLQLDSYEQYF	TGTGCCAGCAGCTTACAATTAGACTCCTACGAGCAGTACTTC
TRBV4-2	NA	TRBJ2-5	NA	CASSQEPLAGPQYF	TGTGCCAGCAGCCAAGAGCCGTTGGCGGGCCCCCAGTACTTC
TRBV6-6	few	TRBJ2-7	TRBD2	CASSSPGLAPSYEQYF	TGTGCCAGCAGTTCCCCGGGACTAGCGCCTTCCTACGAGCAGTACTTC
TRBV10-3	NA	TRBJ2-7	TRBD2	CAISDGTNNEQYF	TGTGCCATCAGTGACGGGACTAACAATGAGCAGTACTTC
TRBV18	NA	TRBJ2-1	TRBD1	CASSPPNRGRHEQFF	TGTGCCAGCTCACCACCCAACAGGGGGAGGCATGAGCAGTTCTTC
TRBV6-1	NA	TRBJ2-1	NA	CASSVQAREQFF	TGTGCCAGCAGTGTGCAGGCCCGTGAGCAGTTCTTC
TRBV5-1	few	TRBJ2-5	TRBD2	CASSLATSGGGKTQYF	TGCGCCAGCAGCTTGGCGACTAGCGGAGGGGGAAAGACCCAGTACTTC
TRBV28	NA	TRBJ1-1	NA	CACSIQGWNTEAFF	TGTGCCTGCAGTATACAGGGTTGGAACACTGAAGCTTTCTTT
TRBV5-1	NA	TRBJ2-1	TRBD1	CASSPGTGGTYNEQFF	TGCGCCAGCAGCCCCGGGACAGGGGGTACCTACAATGAGCAGTTCTTC
TRBV5-1	NA	TRBJ1-2	NA	CASPNLSNNYGYTF	TGCGCCAGCCCGAATCTCTCCAATAACTATGGCTACACCTTC
TRBV28	NA	TRBJ1-1	NA	CASSLPARNTEAFF	TGTGCCAGCAGTTTACCAGCTAGGAACACTGAAGCTTTCTTT
TRBV27	NA	TRBJ1-1	NA	CASRTDPRTEAFF	TGTGCCAGCAGGACAGACCCCCGCACTGAAGCTTTCTTT
TRBV20-1	few	TRBJ1-2	NA	CSAPSQTASNYGYTF	TGCAGTGCCCCTTCCCAGACAGCCTCTAACTATGGCTACACCTTC
TRBV24-1	few	TRBJ2-4	TRBD1	CATSDHGTGTDIQYF	TGTGCCACCAGTGACCATGGGACAGGGACGGACATTCAGTACTTC
TRBV20-1	few	TRBJ2-5	TRBD2	CSARYTSGIQQEYF	TGCAGTGCTAGATATACTAGCGGGATTCAGCAGGAGTACTTC
TRBV7-2	once	TRBJ2-3	NA	CASSFSHRTDTQYF	TGTGCCAGCAGCTTTTCCCATCGCACAGATACGCAGTATTTT
TRBV6-1	once	TRBJ2-1	NA	CASSGVGPDEQFF	TGTGCCAGCAGTGGGGTTGGGCCTGATGAGCAGTTCTTC
TRBV9	NA	TRBJ2-1	TRBD2	CASSPPGLAGGASYNEQFF	TGTGCCAGCAGCCCCCCGGGACTAGCGGGAGGGGCATCCTACAATGAGCAGTTCTTC
TRBV4-1	NA	TRBJ2-3	NA	CASSPTARSTDTQYF	TGCGCCAGCAGCCCGACCGCCCGTAGCACAGATACGCAGTATTTT
TRBV11-1	NA	TRBJ2-1	TRBD2	CASSPLTSGSQGDEQFF	TGTGCCAGCAGCCCTTTGACTAGCGGGAGTCAGGGCGATGAGCAGTTCTTC
TRBV24-1	NA	TRBJ2-5	TRBD1	CATSDTGTGAETQYF	TGTGCCACCAGTGATACAGGGACAGGGGCAGAGACCCAGTACTTC
TRBV24-1	NA	TRBJ2-1	NA	CATRGKEVEQFF	TGTGCCACCAGGGGCAAGGAGGTTGAGCAGTTCTTC
TRBV7-9	many	TRBJ1-2	NA	CASSNQGVYGYTF	TGTGCCAGCAGCAACCAGGGTGTCTATGGCTACACCTTC
TRBV5-6	NA	TRBJ2-7	TRBD2	CASSLGGLAGPVPYEQYF	TGTGCCAGCAGCTTGGGGGGACTAGCGGGCCCCGTCCCCTACGAGCAGTACTTC
TRBV10-3	once	TRBJ2-1	NA	CAISRQPSSYNEQFF	TGTGCCATCAGTCGCCAGCCTAGTTCCTACAATGAGCAGTTCTTC
TRBV27	NA	TRBJ2-1	TRBD2	CASSSGTSGRAGEQFF	TGTGCCAGCAGTTCAGGGACTAGCGGGAGGGCCGGTGAGCAGTTCTTC
TRBV4-2	NA	TRBJ2-7	TRBD2	CASADNSGVVSEQYF	TGTGCCAGCGCCGATAATAGCGGGGTAGTGAGCGAGCAGTACTTC
TRBV20-1	NA	TRBJ1-2	NA	CSAPQAGTGDYGYTF	TGTAGTGCTCCCCAGGCAGGGACGGGGGACTATGGCTACACCTTC
TRBV5-1	NA	TRBJ2-2	TRBD2	CASSPGLAGGRTGELFF	TGCGCCAGCAGCCCCGGACTAGCGGGAGGGCGAACCGGGGAGCTGTTTTTT
TRBV6-1	NA	TRBJ2-6	NA	CASSNAQNSGANVLTF	TGTGCCAGCAGTAACGCTCAGAACTCTGGGGCCAACGTCCTGACTTTC
TRBV6-6	NA	TRBJ1-1	NA	CASSQTGFNTEAFF	TGTGCCAGTTCCCAGACAGGATTTAACACTGAAGCTTTCTTT
TRBV5-1	few	TRBJ2-7	TRBD1	CASSRGPLRDEQYF	TGCGCCAGCAGCAGGGGGCCACTCCGGGACGAGCAGTACTTC
TRBV6-2/TRBV6-3	NA	TRBJ2-1	NA	CASSYVYNEQFF	TGTGCCAGCAGTTACGTATACAATGAGCAGTTCTTC
TRBV20-1	NA	TRBJ2-1	NA	CSASPPRARTFNEQFF	TGCAGTGCTAGCCCTCCCCGGGCCCGGACCTTCAATGAGCAGTTCTTC
TRBV29-1	few	TRBJ2-5	NA	CSVADFWGTQYF	TGCAGCGTTGCGGACTTCTGGGGGACCCAGTACTTC
TRBV11-3	NA	TRBJ2-1	TRBD2	CASSPNAGASDEQFF	TGTGCCAGCAGCCCCAATGCGGGAGCAAGCGATGAGCAGTTCTTC
TRBV5-5	NA	TRBJ2-6	TRBD1	CASSLSHGTGVLSGANVLTF	TGTGCCAGCAGCTTGTCGCACGGGACAGGGGTTCTCTCTGGGGCCAACGTCCTGACTTTC
TRBV3-1	NA	TRBJ2-1	TRBD1	CASKKGTGVDNEQFF	TGTGCCAGCAAGAAGGGGACAGGGGTGGACAATGAGCAGTTCTTC
TRBV13	few	TRBJ2-7	NA	CASSSLSDEQYF	TGTGCCAGCAGCTCACTCAGCGACGAGCAGTACTTC
TRBV27	few	TRBJ2-5	TRBD2	CASSLSPGGPNEQYF	TGTGCCAGCAGTTTATCCCCGGGAGGGCCAAATGAGCAGTACTTC
TRBV24-1	few	TRBJ2-1	TRBD2	CATSRLAGGEQFF	TGTGCCACCAGTAGACTAGCGGGAGGTGAGCAGTTCTTC
TRBV7-9	NA	TRBJ2-7	NA	CASSLARLGGYEQYF	TGTGCCAGCAGCTTAGCCAGGCTAGGCGGCTACGAGCAGTACTTC
TRBV12-3/TRBV12-4	NA	TRBJ1-5	TRBD1	CASSQRGQGRQPQHF	TGTGCCAGCAGCCAGAGGGGACAGGGACGACAGCCCCAGCATTTT
TRBV6-1	once	TRBJ2-1	TRBD2	CASSEGWGGSQFF	TGTGCCAGCAGTGAAGGATGGGGCGGGAGCCAGTTCTTC